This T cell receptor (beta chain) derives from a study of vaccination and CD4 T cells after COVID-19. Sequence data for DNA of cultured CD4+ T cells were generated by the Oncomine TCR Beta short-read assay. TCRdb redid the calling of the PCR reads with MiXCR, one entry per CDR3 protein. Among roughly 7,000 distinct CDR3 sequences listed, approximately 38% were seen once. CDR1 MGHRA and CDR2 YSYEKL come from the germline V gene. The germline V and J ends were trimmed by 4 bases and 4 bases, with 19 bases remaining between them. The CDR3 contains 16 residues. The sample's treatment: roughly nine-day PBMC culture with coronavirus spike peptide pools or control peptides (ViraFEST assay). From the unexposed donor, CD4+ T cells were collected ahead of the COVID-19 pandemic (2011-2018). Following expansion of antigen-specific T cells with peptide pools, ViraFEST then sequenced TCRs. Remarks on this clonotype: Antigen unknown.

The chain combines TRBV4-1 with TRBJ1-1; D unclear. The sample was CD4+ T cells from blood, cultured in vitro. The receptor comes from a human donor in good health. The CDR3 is CASSRMRPPEGTEAFF. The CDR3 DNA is TGCGCCAGCAGCCGGATGAGACCCCCCGAGGGCACTGAAGCTTTCTTT.